This TCR beta chain came from a study of monozygotic twins with inflammatory bowel disease. This CDR3 region has 14 residues. The germline V gene has CDR1 DFQATT and CDR2 SNEGSKA (reference sequence). TCRdb reworked the 5' RACE reads into one entry per CDR3 protein, no DNA. The sample data list about 450,000 distinct CDR3 sequences. The V gene is TRBV20-1, the J gene TRBJ2-7; TCRdb lists TRBD2, though no DNA is available to test this call. This TCR was sampled from a human donor with ulcerative colitis or Crohn's disease, or a healthy co-twin of an affected twin (not recorded which). Input material: blood. The CDR3 sequence: CSAGRGLIGDEQYF.